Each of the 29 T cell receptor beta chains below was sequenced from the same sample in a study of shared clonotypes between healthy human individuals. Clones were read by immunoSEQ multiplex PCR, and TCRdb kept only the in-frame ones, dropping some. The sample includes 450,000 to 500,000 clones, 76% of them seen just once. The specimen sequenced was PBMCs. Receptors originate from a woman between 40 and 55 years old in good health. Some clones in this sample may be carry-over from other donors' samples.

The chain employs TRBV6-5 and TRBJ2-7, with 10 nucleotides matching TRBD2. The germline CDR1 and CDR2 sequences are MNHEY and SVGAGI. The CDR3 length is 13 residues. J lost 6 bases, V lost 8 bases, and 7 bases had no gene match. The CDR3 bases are TGTGCCAGCTCTCGACTAGCGGGTAGCGAGCAGTACTTC. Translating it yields CASSRLAGSEQYF.

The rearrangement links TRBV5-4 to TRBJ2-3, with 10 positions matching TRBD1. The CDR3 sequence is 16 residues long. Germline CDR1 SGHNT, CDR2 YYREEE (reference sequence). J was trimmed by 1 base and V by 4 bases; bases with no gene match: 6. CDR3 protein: CASSPRGTGGTDTQYF. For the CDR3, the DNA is TGTGCCAGCAGCCCCCGGGGGACAGGGGGCACAGATACGCAGTATTTT. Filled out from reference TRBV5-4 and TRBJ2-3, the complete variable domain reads ETGVTQSPTHLIKTRGQQVTLRCSSQSGHNTVSWYQQALGQGPQFIFQYYREEENGRGNFPPRFSGLQFPNYSSELNVNALELDDSALYLCASSPRGTGGTDTQYFGPGTRLTVL.

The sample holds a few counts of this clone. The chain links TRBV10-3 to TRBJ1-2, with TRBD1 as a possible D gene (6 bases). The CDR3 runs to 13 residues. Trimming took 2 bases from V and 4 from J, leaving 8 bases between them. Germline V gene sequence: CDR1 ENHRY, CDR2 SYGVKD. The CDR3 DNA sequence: TGTGCCATCAGTGAGGGACAGCTCTATGGCTACACCTTC. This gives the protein CAISEGQLYGYTF.

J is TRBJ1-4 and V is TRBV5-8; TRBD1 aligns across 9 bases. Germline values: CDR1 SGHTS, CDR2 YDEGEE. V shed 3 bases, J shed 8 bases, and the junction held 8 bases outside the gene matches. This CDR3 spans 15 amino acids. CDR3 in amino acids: CASSSRDRDVEKLFF. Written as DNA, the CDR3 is TGTGCCAGCAGCTCCCGGGACAGGGATGTGGAAAAACTGTTTTTT.

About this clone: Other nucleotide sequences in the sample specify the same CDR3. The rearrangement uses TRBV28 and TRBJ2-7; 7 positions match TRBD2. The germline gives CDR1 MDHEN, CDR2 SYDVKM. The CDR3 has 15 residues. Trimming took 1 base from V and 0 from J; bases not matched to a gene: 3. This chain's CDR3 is CASSLSPSGSYEQYF. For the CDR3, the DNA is TGTGCCAGCAGTTTATCGCCTAGCGGCTCCTACGAGCAGTACTTC.

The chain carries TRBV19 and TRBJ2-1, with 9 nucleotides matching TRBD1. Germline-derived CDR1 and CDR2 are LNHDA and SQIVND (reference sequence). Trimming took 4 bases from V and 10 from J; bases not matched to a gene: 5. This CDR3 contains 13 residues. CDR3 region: CASSTGTGHEQFF. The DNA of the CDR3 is TGTGCCAGTAGTACAGGGACAGGGCACGAGCAGTTCTTC.

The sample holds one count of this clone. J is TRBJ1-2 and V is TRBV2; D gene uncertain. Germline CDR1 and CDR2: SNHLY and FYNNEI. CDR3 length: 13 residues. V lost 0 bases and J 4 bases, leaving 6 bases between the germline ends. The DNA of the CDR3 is TGTGCCAGCAGTGAAGCGTGGGTCTATGGCTACACCTTC. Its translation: CASSEAWVYGYTF. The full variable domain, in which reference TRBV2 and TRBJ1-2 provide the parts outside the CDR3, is EPEVTQTPSHQVTQMGQEVILRCVPISNHLYFYWYRQILGQKVEFLVSFYNNEISEKSEIFDDQFSVERPDGSNFTLKIRSTKLEDSAMYFCASSEAWVYGYTFGSGTRLTVV.

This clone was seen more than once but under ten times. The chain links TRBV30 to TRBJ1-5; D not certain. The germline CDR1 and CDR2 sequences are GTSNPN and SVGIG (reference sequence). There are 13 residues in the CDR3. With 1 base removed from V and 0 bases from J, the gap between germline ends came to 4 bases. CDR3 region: CAWSANSNQPQHF. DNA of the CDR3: TGTGCCTGGAGTGCGAATAGCAATCAGCCCCAGCATTTT.

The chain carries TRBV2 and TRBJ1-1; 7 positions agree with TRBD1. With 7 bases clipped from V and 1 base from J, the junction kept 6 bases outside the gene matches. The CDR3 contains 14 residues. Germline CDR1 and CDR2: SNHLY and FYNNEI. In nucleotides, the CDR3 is TGTGCCAGCATTGCGGACAGGCAGAACACTGAAGCTTTCTTT. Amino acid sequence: CASIADRQNTEAFF.

The CDR3 spells CASSGETGGGPYEQYF. The CDR3 nucleotides are TGTGCCAGCAGCGGGGAAACAGGGGGCGGCCCATACGAGCAGTACTTC. The chain combines TRBV9 with TRBJ2-7, with 9 positions matching TRBD1. The CDR3 has 16 residues. V shed 3 bases, J shed 4 bases, and the junction held 11 bases outside the gene matches. Germline-derived CDR1 and CDR2 are SGDLS and YYNGEE.

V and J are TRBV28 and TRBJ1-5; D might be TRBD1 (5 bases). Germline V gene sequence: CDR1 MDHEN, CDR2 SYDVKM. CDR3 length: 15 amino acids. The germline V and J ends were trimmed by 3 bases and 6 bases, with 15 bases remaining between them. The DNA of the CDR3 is TGTGCCAGCAGTTTGTGGCGGGGGGAGGGTCAGCCCCAGCATTTT. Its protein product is CASSLWRGEGQPQHF.

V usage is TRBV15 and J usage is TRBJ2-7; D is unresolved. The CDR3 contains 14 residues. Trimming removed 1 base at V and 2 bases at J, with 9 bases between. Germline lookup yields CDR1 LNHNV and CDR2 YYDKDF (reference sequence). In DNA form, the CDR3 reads TGTGCCACCAGCAGAGTGACGGTTCCCTACGAGCAGTACTTC. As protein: CATSRVTVPYEQYF.

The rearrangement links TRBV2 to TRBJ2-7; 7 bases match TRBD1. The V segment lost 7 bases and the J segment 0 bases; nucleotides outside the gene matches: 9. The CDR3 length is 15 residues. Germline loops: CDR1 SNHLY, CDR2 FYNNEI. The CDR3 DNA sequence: TGTGCCAGCAATATGGGACAGAGCCGCTCCTACGAGCAGTACTTC. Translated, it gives CASNMGQSRSYEQYF.

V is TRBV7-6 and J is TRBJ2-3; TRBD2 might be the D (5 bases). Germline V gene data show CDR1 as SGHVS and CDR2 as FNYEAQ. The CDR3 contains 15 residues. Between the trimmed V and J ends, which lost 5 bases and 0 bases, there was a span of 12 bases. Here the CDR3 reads CASSIIAGSTDTQYF. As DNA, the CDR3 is TGTGCCAGCAGCATTATCGCGGGTAGCACAGATACGCAGTATTTT.

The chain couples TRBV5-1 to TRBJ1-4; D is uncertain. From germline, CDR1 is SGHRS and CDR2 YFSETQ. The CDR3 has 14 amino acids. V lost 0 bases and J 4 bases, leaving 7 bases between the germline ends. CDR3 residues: CASSLGSHNEKLFF. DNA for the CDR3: TGCGCCAGCAGCTTGGGCAGCCATAATGAAAAACTGTTTTTT.

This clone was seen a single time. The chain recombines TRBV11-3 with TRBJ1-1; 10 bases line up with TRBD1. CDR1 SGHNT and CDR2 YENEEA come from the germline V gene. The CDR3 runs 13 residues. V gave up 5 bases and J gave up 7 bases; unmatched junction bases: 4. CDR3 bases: TGTGCCAGCAGCACCCGGGACAGGGGTGAAGCTTTCTTT. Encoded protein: CASSTRDRGEAFF.

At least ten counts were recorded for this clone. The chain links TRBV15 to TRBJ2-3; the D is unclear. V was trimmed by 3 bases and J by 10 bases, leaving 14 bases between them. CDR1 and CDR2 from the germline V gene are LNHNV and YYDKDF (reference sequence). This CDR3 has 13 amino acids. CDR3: CATSRDQRSAQYF. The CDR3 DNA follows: TGTGCCACCAGCAGGGATCAACGGTCGGCGCAGTATTTT.

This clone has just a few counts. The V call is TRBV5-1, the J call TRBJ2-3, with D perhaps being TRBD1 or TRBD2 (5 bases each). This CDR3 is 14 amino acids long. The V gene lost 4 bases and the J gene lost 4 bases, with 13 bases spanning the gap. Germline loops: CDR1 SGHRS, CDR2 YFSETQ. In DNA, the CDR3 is TGCGCCAGCAGCGGGGGTGTTGCCCCAGATACGCAGTATTTT. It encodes CASSGGVAPDTQYF.

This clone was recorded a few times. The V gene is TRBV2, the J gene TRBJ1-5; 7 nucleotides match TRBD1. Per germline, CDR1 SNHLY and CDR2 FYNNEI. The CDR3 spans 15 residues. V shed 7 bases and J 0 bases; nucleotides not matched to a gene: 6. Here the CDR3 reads CASIIDRDSNQPQHF. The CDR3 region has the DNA TGTGCCAGCATTATTGACAGGGATAGCAATCAGCCCCAGCATTTT.

The CDR3 nucleotides read TGTGCCAGCAGTCTCGGACAGGGCCTCTCCTACGAGCAGTACTTC. Translation gives CASSLGQGLSYEQYF. J is TRBJ2-7 and V is TRBV27; TRBD1 matches 8 bases. The CDR3 runs 15 residues. The germline CDR1 and CDR2 sequences are MNHEY and SMNVEV (reference sequence). The ends lost 5 bases at V and 0 bases at J; junction bases unmatched: 6.

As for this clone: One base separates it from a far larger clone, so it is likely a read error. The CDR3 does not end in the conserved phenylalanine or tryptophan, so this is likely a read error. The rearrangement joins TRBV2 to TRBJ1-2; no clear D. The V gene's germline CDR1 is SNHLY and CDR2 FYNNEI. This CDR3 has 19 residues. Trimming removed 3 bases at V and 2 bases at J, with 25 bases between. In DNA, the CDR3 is TGTGCCAGCAGTGATTCGTTAGGACTGGGCCCCTATTGGAACTATGGCTACACCTTA. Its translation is CASSDSLGLGPYWNYGYTL.

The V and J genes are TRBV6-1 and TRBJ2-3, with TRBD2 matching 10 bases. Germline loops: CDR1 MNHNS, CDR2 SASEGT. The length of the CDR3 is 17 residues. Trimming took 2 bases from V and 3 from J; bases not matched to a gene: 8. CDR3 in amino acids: CASSEPHVGLATDTQYF. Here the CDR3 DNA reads TGTGCCAGCAGTGAACCGCACGTGGGACTAGCGACAGATACGCAGTATTTT.

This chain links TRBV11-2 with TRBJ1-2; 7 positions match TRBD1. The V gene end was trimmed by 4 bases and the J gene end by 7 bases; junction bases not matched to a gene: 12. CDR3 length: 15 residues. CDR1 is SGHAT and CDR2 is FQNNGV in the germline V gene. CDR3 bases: TGTGCCAGCAGCTCCACCTGGGACAGTTTGGTTGGCTACACCTTC. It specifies CASSSTWDSLVGYTF.

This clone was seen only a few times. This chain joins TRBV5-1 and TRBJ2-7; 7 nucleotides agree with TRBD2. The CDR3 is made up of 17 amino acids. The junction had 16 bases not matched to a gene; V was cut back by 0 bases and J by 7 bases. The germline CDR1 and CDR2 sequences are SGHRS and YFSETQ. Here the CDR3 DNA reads TGCGCCAGCAGCTTGGGCGCCGAGTCGGGAGGAAGTAGAGAGCAGTACTTC. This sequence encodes CASSLGAESGGSREQYF.

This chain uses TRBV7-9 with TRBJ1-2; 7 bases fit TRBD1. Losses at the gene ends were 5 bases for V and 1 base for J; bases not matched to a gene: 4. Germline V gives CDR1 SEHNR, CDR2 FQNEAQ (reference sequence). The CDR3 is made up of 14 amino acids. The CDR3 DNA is TGTGCCAGCAGCCGGGACAGCTTTAACTATGGCTACACCTTC. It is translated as CASSRDSFNYGYTF.

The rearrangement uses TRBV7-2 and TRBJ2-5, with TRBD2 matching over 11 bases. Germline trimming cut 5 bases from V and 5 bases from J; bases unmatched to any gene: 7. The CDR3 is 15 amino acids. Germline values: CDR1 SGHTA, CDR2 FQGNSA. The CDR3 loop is CASSPRTSGWETQYF. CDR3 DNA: TGTGCCAGCAGCCCCCGGACTAGCGGGTGGGAGACCCAGTACTTC.

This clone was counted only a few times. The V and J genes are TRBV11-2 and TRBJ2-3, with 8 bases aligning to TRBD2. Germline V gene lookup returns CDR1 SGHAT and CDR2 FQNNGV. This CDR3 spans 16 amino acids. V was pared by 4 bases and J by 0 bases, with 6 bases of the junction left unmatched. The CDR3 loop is CASSWPSGHSTDTQYF. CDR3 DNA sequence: TGTGCCAGCAGCTGGCCTAGCGGGCATAGCACAGATACGCAGTATTTT.

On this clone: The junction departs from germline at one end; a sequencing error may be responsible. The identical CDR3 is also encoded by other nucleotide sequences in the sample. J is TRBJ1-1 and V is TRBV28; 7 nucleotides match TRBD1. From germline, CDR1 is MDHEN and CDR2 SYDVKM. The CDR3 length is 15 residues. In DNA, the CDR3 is TGTGCCAGCAGTTTACAGGACAGGTGGTTTCCTGAAGCTTTCTTC. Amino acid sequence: CASSLQDRWFPEAFF.

CDR3 region: CASSPSGGNEQFF. CDR3 sequence (DNA): TGTGCCAGCTCACCATCGGGGGGGAATGAGCAGTTCTTC. The J gene is TRBJ2-1, the V gene TRBV18; 8 bases match TRBD2. Trimming cost V 2 bases and J 7 bases; bases outside gene matches: 1. The CDR3 has 13 amino acids. Per the germline V gene, CDR1 is KGHSH and CDR2 is LQKENI. The full variable domain, rest sourced from reference TRBV18 and TRBJ2-1, is NAGVMQNPRHLVRRRGQEARLRCSPMKGHSHVYWYRQLPEEGLKFMVYLQKENIIDESGMPKERFSAEFPKEGPSILRIQQVVRGDSAAYFCASSPSGGNEQFFGPGTRLTVL.